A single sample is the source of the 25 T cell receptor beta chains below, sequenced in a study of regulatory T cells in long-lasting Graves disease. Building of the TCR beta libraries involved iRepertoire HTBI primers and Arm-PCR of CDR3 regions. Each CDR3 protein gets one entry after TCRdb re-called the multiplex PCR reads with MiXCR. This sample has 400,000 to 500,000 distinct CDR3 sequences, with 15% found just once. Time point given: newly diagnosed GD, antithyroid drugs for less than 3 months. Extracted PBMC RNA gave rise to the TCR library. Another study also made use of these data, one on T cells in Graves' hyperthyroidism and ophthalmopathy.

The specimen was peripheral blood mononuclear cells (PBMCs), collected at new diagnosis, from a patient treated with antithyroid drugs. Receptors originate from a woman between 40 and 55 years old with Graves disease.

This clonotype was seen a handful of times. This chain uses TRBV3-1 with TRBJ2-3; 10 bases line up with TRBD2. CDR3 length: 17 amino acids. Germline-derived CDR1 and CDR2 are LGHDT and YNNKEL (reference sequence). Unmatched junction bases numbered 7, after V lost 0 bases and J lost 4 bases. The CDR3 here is CASSQEGSGRGPDTQYF. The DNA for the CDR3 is TGTGCCAGCAGCCAAGAAGGCAGCGGGAGGGGGCCAGATACGCAGTATTTT.

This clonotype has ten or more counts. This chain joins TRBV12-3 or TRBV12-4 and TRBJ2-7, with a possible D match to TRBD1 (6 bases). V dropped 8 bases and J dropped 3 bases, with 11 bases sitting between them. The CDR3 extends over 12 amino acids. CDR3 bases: TGTGCCAGCCAACAGGGTAACTACGAGCAGTACTTC. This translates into CASQQGNYEQYF.

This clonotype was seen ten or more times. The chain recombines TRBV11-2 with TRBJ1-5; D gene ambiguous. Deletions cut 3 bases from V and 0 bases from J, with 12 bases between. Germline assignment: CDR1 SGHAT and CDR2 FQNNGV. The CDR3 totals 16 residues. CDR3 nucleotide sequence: TGTGCCAGCAGCTTGGTTTGGGGATATAGCAATCAGCCCCAGCATTTT. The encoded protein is CASSLVWGYSNQPQHF. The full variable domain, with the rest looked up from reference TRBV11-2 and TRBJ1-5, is EAGVAQSPRYKIIEKRQSVAFWCNPISGHATLYWYQQILGQGPKLLIQFQNNGVVDDSQLPKDRFSAERLKGVDSTLKIQPAKLEDSAVYLCASSLVWGYSNQPQHFGDGTRLSIL.

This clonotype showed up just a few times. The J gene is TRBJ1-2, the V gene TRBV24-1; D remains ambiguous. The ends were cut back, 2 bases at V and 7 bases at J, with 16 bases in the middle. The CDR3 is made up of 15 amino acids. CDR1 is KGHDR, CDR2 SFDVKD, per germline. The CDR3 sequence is CATSDSPTGVGGYTF. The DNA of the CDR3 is TGTGCCACCAGTGATTCGCCTACCGGGGTGGGTGGCTACACCTTC.

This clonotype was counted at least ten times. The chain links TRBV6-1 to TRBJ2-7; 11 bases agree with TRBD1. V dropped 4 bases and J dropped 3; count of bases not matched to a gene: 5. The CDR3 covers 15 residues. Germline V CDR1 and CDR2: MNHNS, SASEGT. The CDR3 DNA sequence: TGTGCCAGCAGTGCTGGGACAGGGGGTTTCTACGAGCAGTACTTC. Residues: CASSAGTGGFYEQYF.

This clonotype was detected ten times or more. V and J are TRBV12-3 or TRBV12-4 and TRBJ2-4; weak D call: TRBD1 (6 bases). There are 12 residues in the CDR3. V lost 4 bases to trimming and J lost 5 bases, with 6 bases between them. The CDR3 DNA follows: TGTGCCAGCAGTTACAGGGAAAACATTCAGTACTTC. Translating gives CASSYRENIQYF.

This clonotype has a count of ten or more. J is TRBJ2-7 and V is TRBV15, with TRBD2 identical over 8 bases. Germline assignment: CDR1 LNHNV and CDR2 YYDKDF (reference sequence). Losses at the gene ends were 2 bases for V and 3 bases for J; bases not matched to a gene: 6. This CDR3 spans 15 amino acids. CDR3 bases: TGTGCCACCAGCAGAACAAGCGGGAGTTACTACGAGCAGTACTTC. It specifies CATSRTSGSYYEQYF.

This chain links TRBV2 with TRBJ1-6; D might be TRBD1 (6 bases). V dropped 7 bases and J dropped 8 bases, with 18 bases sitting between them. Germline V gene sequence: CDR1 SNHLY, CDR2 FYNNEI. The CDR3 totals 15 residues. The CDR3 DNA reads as TGTGCCAGCACCAGAAGGGGGGGGGTCCATTCACCCCTCCACTTT. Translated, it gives CASTRRGGVHSPLHF.

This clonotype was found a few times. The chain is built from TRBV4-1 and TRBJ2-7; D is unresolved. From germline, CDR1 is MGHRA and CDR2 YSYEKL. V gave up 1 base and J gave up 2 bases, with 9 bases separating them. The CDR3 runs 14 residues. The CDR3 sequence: CASSQGIGTYEQYF. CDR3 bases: TGCGCCAGCAGCCAAGGGATTGGGACCTACGAGCAGTACTTC.

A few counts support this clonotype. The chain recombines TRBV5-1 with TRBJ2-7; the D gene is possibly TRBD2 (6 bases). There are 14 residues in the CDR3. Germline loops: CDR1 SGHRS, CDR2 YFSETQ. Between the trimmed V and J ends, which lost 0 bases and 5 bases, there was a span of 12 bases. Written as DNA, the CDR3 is TGCGCCAGCAGCTTGGGACTAGAGAGGAACGAGCAGTACTTC. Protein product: CASSLGLERNEQYF. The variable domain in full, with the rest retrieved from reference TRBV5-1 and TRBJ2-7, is KAGVTQTPRYLIKTRGQQVTLSCSPISGHRSVSWYQQTPGQGLQFLFEYFSETQRNKGNFPGRFSGRQFSNSRSEMNVSTLELGDSALYLCASSLGLERNEQYFGPGTRLTVT.

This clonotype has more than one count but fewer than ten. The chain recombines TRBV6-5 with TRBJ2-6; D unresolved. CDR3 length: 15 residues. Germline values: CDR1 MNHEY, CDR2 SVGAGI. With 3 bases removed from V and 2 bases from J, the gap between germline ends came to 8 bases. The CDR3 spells CASSYFGAGANVLTF. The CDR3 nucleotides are TGTGCCAGCAGTTATTTTGGGGCTGGGGCCAACGTCCTGACTTTC.

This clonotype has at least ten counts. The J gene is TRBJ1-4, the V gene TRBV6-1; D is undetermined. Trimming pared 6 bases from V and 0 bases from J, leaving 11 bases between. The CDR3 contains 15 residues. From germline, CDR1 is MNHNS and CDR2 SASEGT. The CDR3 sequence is CASRLVYATNEKLFF. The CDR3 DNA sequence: TGTGCCAGCAGATTGGTGTACGCAACTAATGAAAAACTGTTTTTT.

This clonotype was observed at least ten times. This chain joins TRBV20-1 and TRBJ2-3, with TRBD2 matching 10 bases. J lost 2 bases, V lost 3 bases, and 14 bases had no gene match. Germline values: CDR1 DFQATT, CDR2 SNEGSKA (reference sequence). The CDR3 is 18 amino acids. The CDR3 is CSASPFTLLAGTTDTQYF. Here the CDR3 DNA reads TGCAGTGCTAGCCCCTTCACGCTACTAGCGGGAACCACAGATACGCAGTATTTT.

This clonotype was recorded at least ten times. In nucleotides, the CDR3 is TGTGCCAGCGGACAGGGGGCTGGCTACACCTTC. Encoded protein: CASGQGAGYTF. The V gene is TRBV3-1, the J gene TRBJ1-2; 11 bases fit TRBD1. V was clipped by 8 bases and J by 7 bases; unmatched bases: 0. CDR3 length: 11 residues. Germline assignment: CDR1 LGHDT and CDR2 YNNKEL (reference sequence).

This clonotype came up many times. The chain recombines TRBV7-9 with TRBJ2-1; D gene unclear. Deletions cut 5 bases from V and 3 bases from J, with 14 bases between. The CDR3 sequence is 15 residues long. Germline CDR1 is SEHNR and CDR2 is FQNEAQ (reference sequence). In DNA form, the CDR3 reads TGTGCCAGCAGCCGTAGTTGGGAACACTACAATGAGCAGTTCTTC. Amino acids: CASSRSWEHYNEQFF. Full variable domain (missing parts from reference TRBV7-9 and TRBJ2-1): DTGVSQNPRHKITKRGQNVTFRCDPISEHNRLYWYRQTLGQGPEFLTYFQNEAQLEKSRLLSDRFSAERPKGSFSTLEIQRTEQGDSAMYLCASSRSWEHYNEQFFGPGTRLTVL.

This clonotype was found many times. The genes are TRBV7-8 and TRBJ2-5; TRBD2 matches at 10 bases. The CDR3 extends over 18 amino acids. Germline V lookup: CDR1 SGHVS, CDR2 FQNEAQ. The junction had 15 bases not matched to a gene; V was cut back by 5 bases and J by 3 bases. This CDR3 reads CASSLSRLAGLKEETQYF. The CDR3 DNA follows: TGTGCCAGCAGCCTCTCGCGACTAGCGGGTCTCAAGGAAGAGACCCAGTACTTC.

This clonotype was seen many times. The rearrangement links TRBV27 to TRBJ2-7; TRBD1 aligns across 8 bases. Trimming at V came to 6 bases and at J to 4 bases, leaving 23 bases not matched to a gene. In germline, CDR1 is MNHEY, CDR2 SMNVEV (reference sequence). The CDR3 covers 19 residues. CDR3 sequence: CASRQGAGGIRGSLYEQYF. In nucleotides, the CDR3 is TGTGCCAGCAGGCAGGGGGCAGGGGGCATAAGGGGTTCGCTTTACGAGCAGTACTTC.

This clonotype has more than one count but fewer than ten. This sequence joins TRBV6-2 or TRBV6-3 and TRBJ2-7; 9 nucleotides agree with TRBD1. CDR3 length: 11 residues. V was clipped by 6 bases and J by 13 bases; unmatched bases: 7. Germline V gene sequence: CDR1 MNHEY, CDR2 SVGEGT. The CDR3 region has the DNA TGTGCCAGCAGCTGGGGACAGGGAGAATACTTC. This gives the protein CASSWGQGEYF.

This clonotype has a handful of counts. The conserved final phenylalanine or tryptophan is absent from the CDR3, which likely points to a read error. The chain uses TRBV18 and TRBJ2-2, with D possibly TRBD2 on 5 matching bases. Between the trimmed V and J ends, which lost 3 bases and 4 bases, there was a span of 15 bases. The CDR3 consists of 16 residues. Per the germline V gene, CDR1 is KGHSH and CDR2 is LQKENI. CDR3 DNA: TGTGCCAGCTCACCTCAAGAGCTAGCTGGCACCGGGGAGCTGTTTCTT. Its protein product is CASSPQELAGTGELFL.

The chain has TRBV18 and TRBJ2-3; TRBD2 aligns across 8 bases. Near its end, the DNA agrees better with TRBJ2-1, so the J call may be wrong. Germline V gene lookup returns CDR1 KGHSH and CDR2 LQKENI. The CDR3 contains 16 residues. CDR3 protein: CASSLTTGPSGSRQFF. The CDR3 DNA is TGTGCCAGCTCACTAACTACAGGTCCTAGCGGGTCACGGCAGTTCTTC.

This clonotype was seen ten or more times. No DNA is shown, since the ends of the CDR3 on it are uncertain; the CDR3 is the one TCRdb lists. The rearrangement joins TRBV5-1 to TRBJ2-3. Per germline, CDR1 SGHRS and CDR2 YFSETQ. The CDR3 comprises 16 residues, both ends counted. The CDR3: CASSFGNGASPDTQYF.

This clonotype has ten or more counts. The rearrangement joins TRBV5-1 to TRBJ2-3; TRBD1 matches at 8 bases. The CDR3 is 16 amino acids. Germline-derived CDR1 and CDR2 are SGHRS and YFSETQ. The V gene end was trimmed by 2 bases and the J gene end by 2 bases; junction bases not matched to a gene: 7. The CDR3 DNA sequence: TGCGCCAGCAGCTTCGGACAGGGACCGCCCACAGATACGCAGTATTTT. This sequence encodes CASSFGQGPPTDTQYF.

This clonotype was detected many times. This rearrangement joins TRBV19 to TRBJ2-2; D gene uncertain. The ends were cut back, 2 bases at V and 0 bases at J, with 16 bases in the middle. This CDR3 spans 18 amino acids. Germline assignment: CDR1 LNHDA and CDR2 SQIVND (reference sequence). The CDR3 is CASSISVLGPTNTGELFF. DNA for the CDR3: TGTGCCAGTAGTATATCGGTTCTCGGGCCCACGAACACCGGGGAGCTGTTTTTT. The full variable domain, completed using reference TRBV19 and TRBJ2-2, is DGGITQSPKYLFRKEGQNVTLSCEQNLNHDAMYWYRQDPGQGLRLIYYSQIVNDFQKGDIAEGYSVSREKKESFPLTVTSAQKNPTAFYLCASSISVLGPTNTGELFFGEGSRLTVL.

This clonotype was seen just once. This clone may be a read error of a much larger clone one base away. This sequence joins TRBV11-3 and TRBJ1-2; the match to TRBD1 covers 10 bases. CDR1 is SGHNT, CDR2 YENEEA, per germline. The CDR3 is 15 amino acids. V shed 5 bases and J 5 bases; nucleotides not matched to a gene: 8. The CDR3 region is CASSTRDRGDYGYTF. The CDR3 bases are TGTGCCAGCAGCACCCGGGACAGGGGCGATTATGGCTACACCTTC.

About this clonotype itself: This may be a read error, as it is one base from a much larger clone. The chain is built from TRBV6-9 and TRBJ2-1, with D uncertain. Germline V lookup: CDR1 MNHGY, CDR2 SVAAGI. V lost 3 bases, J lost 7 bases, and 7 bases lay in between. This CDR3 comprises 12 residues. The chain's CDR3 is CASSYVGNEQFF. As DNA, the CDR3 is TGTGCCAGCAGTTACGTCGGGAATGAGCAGTTCTTC.